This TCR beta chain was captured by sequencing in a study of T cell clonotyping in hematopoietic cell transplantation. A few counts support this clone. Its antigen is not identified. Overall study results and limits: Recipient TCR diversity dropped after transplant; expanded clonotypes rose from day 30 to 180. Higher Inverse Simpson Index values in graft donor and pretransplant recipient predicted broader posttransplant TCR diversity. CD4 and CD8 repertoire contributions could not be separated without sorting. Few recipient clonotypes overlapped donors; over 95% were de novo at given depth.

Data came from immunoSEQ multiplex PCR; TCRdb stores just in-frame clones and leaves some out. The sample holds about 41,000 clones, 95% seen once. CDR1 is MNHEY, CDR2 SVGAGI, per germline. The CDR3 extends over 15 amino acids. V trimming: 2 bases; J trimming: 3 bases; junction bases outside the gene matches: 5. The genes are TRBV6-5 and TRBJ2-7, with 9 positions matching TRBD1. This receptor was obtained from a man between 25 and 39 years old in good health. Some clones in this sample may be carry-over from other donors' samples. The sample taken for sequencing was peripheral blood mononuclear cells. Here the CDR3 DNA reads TGTGCCAGCAGTTACCCGACAGGGGGTATCTACGAGCAGTACTTC. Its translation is CASSYPTGGIYEQYF.